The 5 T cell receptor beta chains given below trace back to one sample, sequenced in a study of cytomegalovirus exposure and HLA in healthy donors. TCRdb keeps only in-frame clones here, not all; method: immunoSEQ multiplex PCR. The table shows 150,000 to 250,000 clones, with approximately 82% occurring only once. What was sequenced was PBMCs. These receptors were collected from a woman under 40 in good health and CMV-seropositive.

The CDR3 loop reads CASSLGQGDGYTF. In nucleotides, the CDR3 is TGCGCCAGCAGCTTGGGACAGGGGGATGGCTACACCTTC. V and J are TRBV5-1 and TRBJ1-2; 9 bases line up with TRBD1. After removal of 0 bases from V and 6 bases from J, the junction contained 0 bases not matched to a gene. This CDR3 has 13 amino acids. CDR1 is SGHRS and CDR2 is YFSETQ in the germline V gene.

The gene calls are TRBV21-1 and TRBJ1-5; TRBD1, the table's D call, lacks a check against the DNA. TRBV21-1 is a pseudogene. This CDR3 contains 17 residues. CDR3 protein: CASSKEGDKGTYQPQHF. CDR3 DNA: TGTGCCAGCAGCAAAGAGGGGGACAAGGGGACATATCAGCCCCAGCATTTT.

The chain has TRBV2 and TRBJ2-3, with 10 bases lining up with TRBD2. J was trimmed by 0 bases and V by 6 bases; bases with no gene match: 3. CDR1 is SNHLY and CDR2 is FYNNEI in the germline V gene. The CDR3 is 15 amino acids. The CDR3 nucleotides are TGTGCCAGCAGGCGACTAGCGGGCAGCACAGATACGCAGTATTTT. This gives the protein CASRRLAGSTDTQYF.

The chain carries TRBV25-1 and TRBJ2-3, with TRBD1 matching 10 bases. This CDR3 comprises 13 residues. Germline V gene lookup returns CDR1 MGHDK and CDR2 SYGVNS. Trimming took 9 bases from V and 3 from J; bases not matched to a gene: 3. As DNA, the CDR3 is TGTGCCAGTTCGGACAGGGGGACAGATACGCAGTATTTT. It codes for CASSDRGTDTQYF.

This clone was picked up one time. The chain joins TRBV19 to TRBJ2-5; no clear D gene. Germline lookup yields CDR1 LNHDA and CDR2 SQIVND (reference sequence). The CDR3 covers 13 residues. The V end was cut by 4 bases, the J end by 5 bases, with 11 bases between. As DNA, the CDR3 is TGTGCCAGTAGTAACAACCCGAAGGAGACCCAGTACTTC. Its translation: CASSNNPKETQYF.